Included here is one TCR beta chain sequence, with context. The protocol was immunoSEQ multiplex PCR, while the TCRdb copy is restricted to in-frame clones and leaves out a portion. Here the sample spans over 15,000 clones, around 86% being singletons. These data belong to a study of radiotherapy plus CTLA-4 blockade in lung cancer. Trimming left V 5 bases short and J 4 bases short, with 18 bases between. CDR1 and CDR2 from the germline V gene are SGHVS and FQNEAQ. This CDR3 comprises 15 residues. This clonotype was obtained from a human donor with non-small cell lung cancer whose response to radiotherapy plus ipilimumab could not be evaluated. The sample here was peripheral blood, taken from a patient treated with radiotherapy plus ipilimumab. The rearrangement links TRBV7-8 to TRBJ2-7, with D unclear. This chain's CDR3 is CASSPYSGFSYEQYF. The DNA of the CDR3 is TGTGCCAGCAGCCCATACAGTGGCTTCTCTTACGAGCAGTACTTC. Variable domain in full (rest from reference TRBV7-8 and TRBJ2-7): GAGVSQSPRYKVAKRGQDVALRCDPISGHVSLFWYQQALGQGPEFLTYFQNEAQLDKSGLPSDRFFAERPEGSVSTLKIQRTQQEDSAVYLCASSPYSGFSYEQYFGPGTRLTVT.